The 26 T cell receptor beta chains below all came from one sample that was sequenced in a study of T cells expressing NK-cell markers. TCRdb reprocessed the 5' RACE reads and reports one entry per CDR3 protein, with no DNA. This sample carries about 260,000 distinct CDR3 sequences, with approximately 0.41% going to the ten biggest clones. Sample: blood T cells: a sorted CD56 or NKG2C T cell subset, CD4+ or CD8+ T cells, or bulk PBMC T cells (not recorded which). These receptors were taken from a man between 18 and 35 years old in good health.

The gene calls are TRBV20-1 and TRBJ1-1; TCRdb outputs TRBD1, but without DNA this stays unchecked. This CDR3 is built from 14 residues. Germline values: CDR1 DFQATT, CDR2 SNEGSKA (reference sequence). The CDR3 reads CSASRDRVFTEAFF.

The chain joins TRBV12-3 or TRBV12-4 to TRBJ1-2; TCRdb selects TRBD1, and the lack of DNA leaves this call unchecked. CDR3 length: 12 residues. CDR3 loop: CASKGDNYGYTF.

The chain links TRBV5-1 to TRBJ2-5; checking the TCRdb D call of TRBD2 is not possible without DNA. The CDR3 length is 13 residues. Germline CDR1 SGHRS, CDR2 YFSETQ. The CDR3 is CASQFAGQETQYF.

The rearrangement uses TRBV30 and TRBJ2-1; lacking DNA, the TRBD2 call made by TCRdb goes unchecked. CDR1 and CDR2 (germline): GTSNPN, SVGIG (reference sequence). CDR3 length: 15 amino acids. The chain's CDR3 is CAWSVLAGAVNEQFF.

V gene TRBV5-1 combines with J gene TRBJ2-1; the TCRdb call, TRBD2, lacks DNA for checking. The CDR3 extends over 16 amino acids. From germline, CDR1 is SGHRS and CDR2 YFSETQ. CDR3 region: CASSDRPGSSYNEQFF.

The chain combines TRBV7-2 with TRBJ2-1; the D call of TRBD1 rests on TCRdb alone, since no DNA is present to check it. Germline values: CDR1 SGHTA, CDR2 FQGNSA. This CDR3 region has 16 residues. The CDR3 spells CASSLVTTGGRNEQFF.

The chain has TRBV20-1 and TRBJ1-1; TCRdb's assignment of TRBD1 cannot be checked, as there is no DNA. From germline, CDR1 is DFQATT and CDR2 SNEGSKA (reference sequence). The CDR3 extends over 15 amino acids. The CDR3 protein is CSARAPSTSNTEAFF.

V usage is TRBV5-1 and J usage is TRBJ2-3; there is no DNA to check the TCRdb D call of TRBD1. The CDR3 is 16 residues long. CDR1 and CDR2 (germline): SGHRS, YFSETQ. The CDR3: CASSWGRGESTDTQYF.

CDR3 loop: CSVYTGTLSYEQYF. The chain recombines TRBV29-1 with TRBJ2-7; TCRdb outputs TRBD1, but without DNA this stays unchecked. The CDR3 spans 14 residues. Germline V CDR1 and CDR2: SQVTM, ANQGSEA.

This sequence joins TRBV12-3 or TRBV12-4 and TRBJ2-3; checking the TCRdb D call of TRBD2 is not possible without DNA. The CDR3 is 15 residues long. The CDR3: CASRSSGRGADTQYF.

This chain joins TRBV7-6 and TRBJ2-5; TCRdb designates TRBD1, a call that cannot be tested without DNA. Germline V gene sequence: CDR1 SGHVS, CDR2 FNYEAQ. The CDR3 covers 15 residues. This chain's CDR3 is CASSLVWGGGETQYF.

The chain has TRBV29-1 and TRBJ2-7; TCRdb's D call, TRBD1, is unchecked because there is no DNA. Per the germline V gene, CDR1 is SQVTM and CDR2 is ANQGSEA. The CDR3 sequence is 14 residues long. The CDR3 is CSSPGRGVSYEQYF.

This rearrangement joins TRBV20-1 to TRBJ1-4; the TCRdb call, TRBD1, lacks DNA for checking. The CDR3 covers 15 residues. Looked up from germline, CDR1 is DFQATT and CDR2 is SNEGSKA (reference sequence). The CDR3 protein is CSATGQGTTNEKLFF.

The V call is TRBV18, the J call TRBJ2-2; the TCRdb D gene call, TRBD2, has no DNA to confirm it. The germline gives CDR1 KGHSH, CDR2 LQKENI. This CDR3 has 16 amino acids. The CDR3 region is CASSQTSSIHLGELFF.

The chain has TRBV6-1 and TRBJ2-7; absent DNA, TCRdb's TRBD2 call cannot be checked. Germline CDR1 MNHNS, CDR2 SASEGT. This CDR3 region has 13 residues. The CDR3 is CATSEAANYEQYF.

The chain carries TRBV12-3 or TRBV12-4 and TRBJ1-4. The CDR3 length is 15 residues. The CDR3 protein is CASSPDSPYNEKLFF.

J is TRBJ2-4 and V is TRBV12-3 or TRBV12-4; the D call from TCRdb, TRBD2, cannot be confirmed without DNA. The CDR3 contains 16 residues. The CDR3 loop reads CASRPEGGSGANIQYF.

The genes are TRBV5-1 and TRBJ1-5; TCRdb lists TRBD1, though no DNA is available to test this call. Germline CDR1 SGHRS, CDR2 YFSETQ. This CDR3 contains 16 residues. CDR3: CASSPSGGAGNQPQHF.

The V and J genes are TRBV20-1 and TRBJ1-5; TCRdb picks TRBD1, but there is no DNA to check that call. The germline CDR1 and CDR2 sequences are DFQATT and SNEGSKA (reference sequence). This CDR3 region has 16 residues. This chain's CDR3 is CSATRMDRGQGQPQHF.

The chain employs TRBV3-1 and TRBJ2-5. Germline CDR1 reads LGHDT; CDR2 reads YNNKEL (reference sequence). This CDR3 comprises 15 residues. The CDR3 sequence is CASSQDGRQTETQYF.

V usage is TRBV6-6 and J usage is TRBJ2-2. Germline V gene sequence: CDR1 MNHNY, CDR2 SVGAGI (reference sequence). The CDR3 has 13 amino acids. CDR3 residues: CASLRGHTGELFF.

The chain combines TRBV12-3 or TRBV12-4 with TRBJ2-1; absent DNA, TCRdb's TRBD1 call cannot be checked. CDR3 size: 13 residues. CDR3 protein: CASQQRAYNEQFF.

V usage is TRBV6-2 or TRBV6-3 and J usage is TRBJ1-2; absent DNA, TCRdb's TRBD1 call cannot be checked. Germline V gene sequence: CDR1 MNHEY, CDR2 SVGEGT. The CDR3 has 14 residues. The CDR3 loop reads CASAGHPGNGGYTF.

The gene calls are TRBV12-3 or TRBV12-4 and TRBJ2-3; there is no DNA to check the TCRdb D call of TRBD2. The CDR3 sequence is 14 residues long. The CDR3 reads CASRWTSLTDTQYF.

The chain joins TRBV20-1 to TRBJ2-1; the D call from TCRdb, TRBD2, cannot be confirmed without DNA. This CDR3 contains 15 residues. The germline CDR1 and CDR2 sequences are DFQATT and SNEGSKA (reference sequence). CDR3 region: CSARTQSFSYNEQFF.

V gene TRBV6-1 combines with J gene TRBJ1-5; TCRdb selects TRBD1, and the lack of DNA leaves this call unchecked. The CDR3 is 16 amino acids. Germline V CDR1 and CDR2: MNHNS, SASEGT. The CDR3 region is CARVPKGQRNGQPQHF.